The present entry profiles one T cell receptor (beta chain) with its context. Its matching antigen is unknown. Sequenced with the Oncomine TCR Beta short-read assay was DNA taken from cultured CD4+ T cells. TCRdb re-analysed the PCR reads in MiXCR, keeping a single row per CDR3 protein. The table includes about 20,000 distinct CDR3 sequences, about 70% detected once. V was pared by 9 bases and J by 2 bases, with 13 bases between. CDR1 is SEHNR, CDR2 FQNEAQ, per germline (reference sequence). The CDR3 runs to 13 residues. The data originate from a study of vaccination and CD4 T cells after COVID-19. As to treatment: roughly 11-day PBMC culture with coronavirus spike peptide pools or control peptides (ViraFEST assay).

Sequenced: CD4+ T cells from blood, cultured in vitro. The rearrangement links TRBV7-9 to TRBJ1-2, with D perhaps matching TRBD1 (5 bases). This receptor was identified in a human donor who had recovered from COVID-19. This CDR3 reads CASEEQENYGYTF. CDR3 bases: TGTGCCAGTGAAGAACAGGAGAACTATGGCTACACCTTC.